This T cell receptor beta chain was sequenced during a study of cytomegalovirus exposure and HLA in healthy donors. About the study: Ancestry clustering placed 70% to 90% of about 400 genotyped donors in the Caucasian-associated cluster.

Donors likely had unrecorded immune exposures despite being nominally healthy when sampled. The PCR had 60 Vbeta and 13 Jbeta primers. Using immunoSEQ multiplex PCR, the repertoire was profiled, and TCRdb retains in-frame clones only, with some absent. This table holds some 250,000 clones, around 80% found once. To note about this clone: Its target is not known.

Study results and caveats: V- and J-gene trimming of TCR beta was linked (in a later analysis) to a missense DCLRE1C variant.

Unmatched junction bases numbered 11, after V lost 5 bases and J lost 7 bases. Germline CDR1 reads LNHNV; CDR2 reads YYDKDF (reference sequence). The CDR3 has 15 residues. The receptor was isolated from a woman in her sixties in good health and CMV-seropositive. J is TRBJ1-5 and V is TRBV15; 7 bases map to TRBD1. Sequencing was carried out using PBMCs. The CDR3 DNA is TGTGCCACCAGCTCGAGCCTTACAGGGGAACAGCCCCAGCATTTT. Its protein is CATSSSLTGEQPQHF.